This T cell receptor beta chain is from a study of T cell responses to AZD1222 COVID-19 vaccine. This clone appeared a few times. Its specificity is not known. The protocol was immunoSEQ multiplex PCR, while the TCRdb copy is restricted to in-frame clones and leaves out a portion. Among around 100,000 clones, around nine tenths were seen once, and the ten largest hold approximately 15%. Overall study findings and caveats: Two AZD1222 administrations were followed by greater Spike-specific TCR breadth and depth. Sampled repertoires all dated from after the peak T cell response. Donors were largely white British and mainly female; clonal diversity was possibly underestimated.

The source material was peripheral blood, sampled on day 0 of AZD1222 vaccination. This clonotype was sampled from an adult in good health.

The CDR3 here is CASSARGTLGTDTQYF. CDR3 nucleotide sequence: TGTGCCAGCAGCGCACGGGGCACCCTGGGCACAGATACGCAGTATTTT. This chain links TRBV9 with TRBJ2-3; D possibly uses TRBD1 or TRBD2 (5 bases each). Germline V gene lookup returns CDR1 SGDLS and CDR2 YYNGEE. The CDR3 has 16 amino acids. The V end lost 3 bases, the J end lost 1 base, and 15 bases lay between the germline ends.